These 21 T cell receptor beta chains share one sample of origin, sequenced in a study of Graves' ophthalmopathy and Graves' hyperthyroidism. Investigators amplified TCR beta CDR3 regions from RNA transcripts. The library came from an HTBI-primed first-round RT-PCR and a second-round multiplex PCR. TCRdb passed the multiplex PCR reads through MiXCR, listing each CDR3 protein once. Among 680,000 or so distinct CDR3 sequences listed, around a fifth were seen once. The source material was peripheral blood. All receptors derive from a woman younger than 35 with stable Graves' hyperthyroidism. Some clones in this sample may be carry-over from other donors' samples.

This clonotype was found a few times. CDR3 amino acids: CASSYGIRRGAEAFF. The CDR3 coding sequence is TGTGCCAGCAGTTACGGTATCAGGAGGGGCGCTGAAGCTTTCTTT. V is TRBV6-5 and J is TRBJ1-1, with TRBD1 as a possible D gene (5 bases). V shed 2 bases and J shed 6 bases, with 16 bases lying between them. CDR3 size: 15 residues. CDR1 is MNHEY and CDR2 is SVGAGI in the germline V gene.

The chain uses TRBV12-3 or TRBV12-4 and TRBJ1-1; unclear D gene. The germline V and J ends were trimmed by 5 bases and 13 bases, with 14 bases remaining between them. The CDR3 extends over 11 amino acids. The CDR3 DNA reads as TGTGCCAGCAGTGGGGTTGGGGAGGTTTTCTTT. This gives the protein CASSGVGEVFF.

About this clonotype: A much larger clone is a single base away; this may be a read error. The rearrangement joins TRBV10-3 to TRBJ2-5; D not certain. CDR1 ENHRY and CDR2 SYGVKD come from the germline V gene. CDR3 size: 14 residues. The CDR3 here is CAIKAKRSLETRYF. The CDR3, as DNA: TGTGCCATCAAGGCCAAGCGAAGTTTGGAGACCCGGTACTTC.

Only a few counts were recorded for this clonotype. A much larger clone differs by one base, so this may be a read error. This chain's CDR3 is CSVARREAAEAFF. The CDR3 nucleotides read TGCAGCGTTGCACGCAGGGAGGCCGCTGAAGCTTTCTTT. The chain is built from TRBV29-1 and TRBJ1-1, with D possibly matching TRBD1 (5 bases). Trimming cost V 4 bases and J 6 bases, with 15 bases left between them. Germline assignment: CDR1 SQVTM and CDR2 ANQGSEA. CDR3 length equals 13 residues.

The chain employs TRBV12-3 or TRBV12-4 and TRBJ2-5; 8 nucleotides agree with TRBD2. The CDR3 has 16 amino acids. J lost 7 bases, V lost 4 bases, and 14 bases had no gene match. In DNA form, the CDR3 reads TGTGCCAGCAGTTACCTAAGCGGGGGAGCACGAATGACCCAGTACTTC. Protein sequence: CASSYLSGGARMTQYF.

Ten or more counts support this clonotype. The rearrangement joins TRBV10-3 to TRBJ2-5, with D uncertain. This CDR3 spans 14 amino acids. Trimming took 0 bases from V and 3 from J, leaving 8 bases between them. CDR1 and CDR2 from the germline V gene are ENHRY and SYGVKD. This CDR3 is CAISESVGKETQYF. In DNA form, the CDR3 reads TGTGCCATCAGTGAGTCGGTCGGCAAAGAGACCCAGTACTTC.

The chain recombines TRBV6-1 with TRBJ1-3; maybe TRBD1 (6 bases). The CDR3 has 16 amino acids. Germline-derived CDR1 and CDR2 are MNHNS and SASEGT. The ends were cut back, 4 bases at V and 9 bases at J, with 22 bases in the middle. The CDR3 DNA reads as TGTGCCAGCAGTGCCAAACCAGGACAGTCCGGCGGCACCATATATTTT. It codes for CASSAKPGQSGGTIYF.

The chain is built from TRBV2 and TRBJ2-7; D call uncertain. Trimming left V 7 bases short and J 1 base short, with 14 bases between. Germline CDR1 and CDR2: SNHLY and FYNNEI. CDR3 length: 14 residues. The CDR3 DNA is TGTGCCAGCAAAATTGACGGACCTTCCTACGAGCAGTACTTC. It yields the protein CASKIDGPSYEQYF.

This clonotype was counted at least ten times. This chain uses TRBV27 with TRBJ2-5; the match to TRBD1 covers 7 bases. The CDR3 spans 14 residues. The junction had 5 bases not matched to a gene; V was cut back by 5 bases and J by 2 bases. Germline assignment: CDR1 MNHEY and CDR2 SMNVEV (reference sequence). The CDR3 sequence: CASSTRDSQETQYF. The CDR3 DNA follows: TGTGCCAGCAGTACCCGGGACAGTCAAGAGACCCAGTACTTC.

The sample holds many counts of this clonotype. This sequence joins TRBV2 and TRBJ2-7, with D perhaps TRBD1 (6 bases). CDR1 is SNHLY, CDR2 FYNNEI, per germline. The ends were cut back, 3 bases at V and 1 base at J, with 16 bases in the middle. CDR3 length: 16 residues. CDR3 residues: CASSEDSSRGSYEQYF. In DNA form, the CDR3 reads TGTGCCAGCAGTGAGGACAGTTCCCGAGGTTCCTACGAGCAGTACTTC.

This clonotype was observed at least ten times. The chain has TRBV27 and TRBJ2-5, with no clear D. Germline lookup yields CDR1 MNHEY and CDR2 SMNVEV (reference sequence). The length of the CDR3 is 14 residues. Trimming left V 2 bases short and J 2 bases short, with 9 bases between. CDR3 DNA: TGTGCCAGCAGTTTACCCCCAGCACAAGAGACCCAGTACTTC. It encodes CASSLPPAQETQYF.

This clonotype was detected a few times. The genes are TRBV4-1 and TRBJ2-2, with TRBD1 matching 10 bases. This CDR3 comprises 16 residues. Germline V gene sequence: CDR1 MGHRA, CDR2 YSYEKL. The V segment lost 2 bases and the J segment 4 bases; nucleotides outside the gene matches: 4. The CDR3 coding sequence is TGCGCCAGCAGCCAAAGGTGGGACAGGGGCACCGGGGAGCTGTTTTTT. This translates into CASSQRWDRGTGELFF.

The chain joins TRBV7-8 to TRBJ1-1; 9 bases fit TRBD1. The CDR3 totals 13 residues. After removal of 5 bases from V and 11 bases from J, the junction contained 9 bases not matched to a gene. Looked up from germline, CDR1 is SGHVS and CDR2 is FQNEAQ. The chain's CDR3 is CASSPGQGESAFF. The CDR3 region has the DNA TGTGCCAGCAGCCCGGGACAGGGTGAATCCGCTTTCTTT. The whole variable domain, filled in from reference TRBV7-8 and TRBJ1-1, reads GAGVSQSPRYKVAKRGQDVALRCDPISGHVSLFWYQQALGQGPEFLTYFQNEAQLDKSGLPSDRFFAERPEGSVSTLKIQRTQQEDSAVYLCASSPGQGESAFFGQGTRLTVV.

In DNA, the CDR3 is TGTGCCAGCAGTCAGACACAGGGTCGAGAGACCCAGTACTTC. It yields the protein CASSQTQGRETQYF. The chain couples TRBV6-1 to TRBJ2-5; perhaps TRBD1 as D (6 bases). Germline lookup yields CDR1 MNHNS and CDR2 SASEGT. The ends were cut back, 5 bases at V and 4 bases at J, with 14 bases in the middle. The CDR3 sequence is 14 residues long.

This clonotype was counted at least ten times. The chain links TRBV12-3 or TRBV12-4 to TRBJ1-2; D gene ambiguous. The germline V and J ends were trimmed by 5 bases and 7 bases, with 5 bases remaining between them. This CDR3 is built from 10 residues. In DNA form, the CDR3 reads TGTGCCAGCAGTACCGGTGGCTACACCTTC. Translating gives CASSTGGYTF.

This clonotype was counted between two and nine times. The rearrangement links TRBV6-2 or TRBV6-3 to TRBJ2-2; D remains unclear. Germline V gives CDR1 MNHEY, CDR2 SVGEGT. The CDR3 length is 13 residues. Between the trimmed V and J ends, which lost 3 bases and 3 bases, there was a span of 5 bases. CDR3 in amino acids: CASSYRYTGELFF. DNA of the CDR3: TGTGCCAGCAGTTATAGGTACACCGGGGAGCTGTTTTTT.

This clonotype has just a few counts. The V gene is TRBV4-1, the J gene TRBJ2-5, with D unresolved. Looked up from germline, CDR1 is MGHRA and CDR2 is YSYEKL. The CDR3 consists of 13 residues. V was shortened by 3 bases and J by 3 bases, with 8 bases between the two germline ends. The DNA of the CDR3 is TGCGCCAGCAGCCATGCCCGGGAAGAGACCCAGTACTTC. Protein product: CASSHAREETQYF.

The rearrangement links TRBV7-8 to TRBJ2-7; D is possibly TRBD1 or TRBD2 (5 bases each). CDR3 size: 16 residues. Deletions cut 7 bases from V and 7 bases from J, with 26 bases between. CDR1 is SGHVS and CDR2 is FQNEAQ in the germline V gene. The CDR3 nucleotides read TGTGCCAGCAATCGAAACCGGGACGCAACCCCTCGGGAGCAGTACTTC. This gives the protein CASNRNRDATPREQYF.

V and J are TRBV19 and TRBJ1-1, with D possibly matching TRBD1 (5 bases). Germline assignment: CDR1 LNHDA and CDR2 SQIVND (reference sequence). This CDR3 comprises 13 residues. V dropped 3 bases and J dropped 4 bases, with 9 bases sitting between them. The CDR3: CASSMLRGTEAFF. In nucleotides, the CDR3 is TGTGCCAGTAGTATGTTGAGGGGCACTGAAGCTTTCTTT.

This chain uses TRBV5-1 with TRBJ1-1; 8 nucleotides align to TRBD1. The germline V gene encodes CDR1 SGHRS and CDR2 YFSETQ. The V gene end was trimmed by 4 bases and the J gene end by 0 bases; junction bases not matched to a gene: 5. The CDR3 runs 15 residues. The CDR3 loop is CASSDPGGMNTEAFF. Here the CDR3 DNA reads TGCGCCAGCAGCGATCCAGGGGGCATGAACACTGAAGCTTTCTTT.

This clonotype was observed many times. The chain is built from TRBV6-2 or TRBV6-3 and TRBJ1-5; a weak D match, TRBD1 (5 bases). Germline V gives CDR1 MNHEY, CDR2 SVGEGT. V lost 0 bases, J lost 5 bases, and 11 bases lay in between. The CDR3 loop spans 15 amino acids. In DNA form, the CDR3 reads TGTGCCAGCAGTTACTCGTATAGCAGGGATCAGCCCCAGCATTTT. Residues: CASSYSYSRDQPQHF.